This TCR beta chain appears in the sequencing data of a study of T cells after posttransplantation cyclophosphamide. Study findings and constraints: Donor CD8+ memory clones often dominated recipient blood repertoires at later times.

The naive gate required viable CD3+CD4+ or CD3+CD8+ cells with CCR7+CD45RA+CD45RO-CD95-CD27+CD28+ phenotype. TCRdb's copy holds only in-frame clones and misses some; the assay was immunoSEQ multiplex PCR. The sample gives fewer than 25,000 clones, around 97% of which show up once; about 0.15% is in the top ten. Turning to this clone: Antigen: not known.

The germline gives CDR1 SGHVS, CDR2 FQNEAQ. Trimming pared 3 bases from V and 4 bases from J, leaving 12 bases between. The CDR3 has 14 residues. The origin of this receptor is a man aged 50 or older in good health, CMV-negative, and a related stem cell transplant donor. The chain recombines TRBV7-8 with TRBJ1-2; perhaps TRBD1 as D (5 bases). Specimen: naive CD4+ T cells sorted from PBMCs. CDR3 DNA sequence: TGTGCCAGCAGCTTTACCGTCCAGGGCTATGGCTACACCTTC. Translating gives CASSFTVQGYGYTF.